The sequence of this TCR beta chain was determined in a study of regulatory T cells in long-lasting Graves disease. The time point denotes: persistent/refractory GD, antithyroid drugs over 5 years with positive TRAb. PBMCs provided the RNA from which the TCR library was made. Study-wide points: Persistent disease preferred TRBV28, TRBJ1-2 and TRBJ2-5; new disease, TRBV20-1 and TRBJ2-1. Patients with persistent disease shared 2,741 public clonotypes, outpacing the approximately 920 shared by new patients.

Building of the TCR beta libraries involved iRepertoire HTBI primers and Arm-PCR of CDR3 regions. Each CDR3 protein is one row after TCRdb ran MiXCR on the multiplex PCR reads. The table includes 300,000 or so distinct CDR3 sequences, 15% to 20% detected once. This clonotype was recorded many times. Its target is not known. Trimming pared 5 bases from V and 5 bases from J, leaving 7 bases between. This CDR3 is 12 amino acids long. The receptor was derived from a female donor with Graves disease. Sequences were derived from peripheral blood mononuclear cells (PBMCs), sampled when the disease was refractory, from a patient treated with antithyroid drugs. The chain is built from TRBV12-3 or TRBV12-4 and TRBJ1-5; D unclear. The DNA of the CDR3 is TGTGCCAGCAGTATGTTAGATCAGCCCCAGCATTTT. This codes for CASSMLDQPQHF.